The rows below give T cell receptor beta chains drawn from one sample of a study of blood T cells in healthy people across ages. TCRdb analysed the 5' RACE reads with MiXCR anew, one entry per CDR3 protein. The sample carries 800,000 to 950,000 distinct CDR3 sequences, 25% to 35% recorded once. The same data also contributed to another study, on T cells of mothers and their children.

The specimen was blood. Receptor source: a woman in her thirties or forties in good health. Each CDR3 is given with its conserved first and last residue.

v_call,j_call,cdr3_aa
TRBV7-9,TRBJ1-1,CASSPLGGPRGTEAFF
TRBV5-1,TRBJ2-5,CASSFSARDETQYF
TRBV18,TRBJ2-3,CASSPTYGDTDTQYF
TRBV4-3,TRBJ2-2,CASSLDRGNTGELFF
TRBV5-1,TRBJ2-7,CASSSNAGTYEQYF
TRBV9,TRBJ1-2,CASSARAVDGYTF
TRBV29-1,TRBJ1-1,CSVERMSDEAFF
TRBV28,TRBJ2-2,CASSLRGATNTGELFF
TRBV3-1,TRBJ2-5,CASSQLAGGYQETQYF
TRBV20-1,TRBJ1-2,CSAYNTGTGGRGYTF
TRBV11-3,TRBJ2-3,CASSRLRVILTDTQYF
TRBV4-1,TRBJ1-5,CASSQEGGNRGNQPQHF
TRBV9,TRBJ1-3,CASSVRTGGVSGNTIYF
TRBV28,TRBJ1-2,CANSPDRTGYTF
TRBV5-1,TRBJ2-3,CASSYTLGDTQYF
TRBV9,TRBJ2-7,CASSAETSGNSYEQYF
TRBV28,NA,CASRLHSGGLYNEQYF
TRBV11-2,TRBJ1-4,CAGSTDRGWTNEKLFF
TRBV3-1,TRBJ1-1,CASSQGLSIGEAFF
TRBV20-1,TRBJ2-3,CTPGLAGEWNSQYF
TRBV6-2/TRBV6-3,TRBJ1-5,CASSPLQGGQPQHF
TRBV18,TRBJ2-4,CASSPPGTNKNIQYF
TRBV28,TRBJ1-2,CASSEPGQGNYGYTF
TRBV9,TRBJ2-1,CASSPSTGGLEQFF
TRBV14,TRBJ2-3,CASSHVPGDTQYF
TRBV7-2,TRBJ1-5,CASSRPGQPQHF
TRBV29-1,TRBJ1-2,CSADTGGAGYGYTF
TRBV7-3,TRBJ1-2,CASSSLGQMGGYTF
TRBV28,TRBJ1-1,CASKIDGLNTEAFF
TRBV5-8,TRBJ1-5,CASSPIHQGNQPQHF
TRBV7-8,TRBJ2-5,CASSSGLAGAWETQYF
TRBV7-6,TRBJ2-7,CASSLGTHSGGYEQYF
TRBV4-3,TRBJ1-3,CASSQDHYGTVGNTIYF
TRBV12-3/TRBV12-4,TRBJ1-5,CASRQGRILREPQHF
TRBV7-2,TRBJ2-7,CASERIAGQGAQEQYF
TRBV29-1,TRBJ2-5,CSLSGRDPRQETQYF
TRBV6-4,TRBJ2-7,CASSEKKGGREDYEQYF
TRBV20-1,TRBJ2-7,CSARDGTEAYEQYF
TRBV20-1,TRBJ2-5,CSARDPGLAGGETQYF
TRBV15,TRBJ1-1,CATSREDSWATEAFF
TRBV4-3,TRBJ2-6,CASSLQIGSVLRPGANVLTF
TRBV5-1,TRBJ1-2,CASSLEGRPKDYGYTF
TRBV20-1,TRBJ2-7,CSARPPGLSYEQYF
TRBV5-6,TRBJ1-1,CAIGLKGGTEAFF
TRBV7-6,TRBJ2-5,CASSRFQALSQETQYF
TRBV6-1,TRBJ2-1,CASSARGATYNEQFF
TRBV9,TRBJ1-4,CASSTRDRADEKLFF